This is a list of T cell receptor beta chains from one sample in a study of blood T cell repertoires in COVID-19. The data were produced by immunoSEQ multiplex PCR, yet TCRdb's version contains in-frame clones alone and is incomplete. The profile covers fewer than 250,000 clones, with 88% appearing a single time and 4% to 5% taken by the ten largest. Sequenced input: peripheral blood. The receptors come from a human donor in a cohort sampled during active COVID-19. Each CDR3 is given with its conserved first and last residue. D genes are given only for firm matches. A row's size may be missing; if present it is once, few, many or a size class.

>TRBV3-1/TRBV3-2|.|TRBJ1-4|.
CASSQHRAAEKLFF
TGTGCCAGCAGCCAACACAGGGCGGCTGAAAAACTGTTTTTT
>TRBV2|.|TRBJ2-7|TRBD2
CASSGSGRSYEQYF
TGTGCCAGCAGTGGAAGCGGGAGAAGCTACGAGCAGTACTTC
>TRBV9|few|TRBJ2-1|.
CASSETSLMLGEQFF
TGTGCCAGCAGCGAAACTAGTTTAATGTTGGGTGAGCAGTTCTTC
>TRBV9|.|TRBJ2-7|.
CASSVGGQGEQYF
TGTGCCAGCAGCGTAGGGGGCCAGGGTGAACAGTACTTC
>TRBV6-2/TRBV6-3|.|TRBJ2-7|.
CASSYGLTYEQYF
TGTGCCAGCAGTTACGGACTGACCTACGAGCAGTACTTC
>TRBV29-1|.|TRBJ1-1|.
CSVVQGSTEAFF
TGCAGCGTTGTACAGGGAAGCACTGAAGCTTTCTTT
>TRBV7-8|.|TRBJ1-4|TRBD1
CASSFGTGEADEKLFF
TGTGCCAGCAGCTTTGGGACAGGGGAGGCAGACGAAAAACTGTTTTTT
>TRBV2|.|TRBJ2-5|.
CASSGRGSEETQYF
TGTGCCAGCAGTGGGAGAGGTTCGGAAGAGACCCAGTACTTC
>TRBV3-1/TRBV3-2|.|TRBJ2-3|.
CASSHPWRGTDTQYF
TGTGCCAGCAGCCACCCGTGGCGGGGAACAGATACGCAGTATTTT
>TRBV18|.|TRBJ1-3|TRBD1
CASSLGGQLLSGNTIYF
TGTGCCAGCTCACTAGGGGGACAGCTCCTCTCTGGAAACACCATATATTTT
>TRBV6-2/TRBV6-3|.|TRBJ2-4|TRBD1
CASSPLGQGKNIQYF
TGTGCCAGCAGTCCCCTCGGACAGGGCAAAAACATTCAGTACTTC
>TRBV4-3|.|TRBJ2-3|TRBD1
CASSPGQGATDTQYF
TGCGCCAGCAGTCCGGGACAGGGGGCAACAGATACGCAGTATTTT
>TRBV11-2|once|TRBJ2-5|.
CASSLPGGKTQYF
TGTGCCAGCAGCTTACCAGGAGGAAAGACCCAGTACTTC
>TRBV25-1|.|TRBJ2-5|.
CASSPIEGFGGGETQYF
TGTGCCAGCAGCCCGATAGAAGGGTTCGGCGGAGGAGAGACCCAGTACTTC
>TRBV28|.|TRBJ1-2|.
CASRQTNYGYTF
TGTGCCAGCAGGCAGACTAACTATGGCTACACCTTC
>TRBV19|once|TRBJ1-6|.
CASSMDSGSSYNSPLHF
TGTGCCAGTAGTATGGACTCGGGGAGCTCCTATAATTCACCCCTCCACTTT
>TRBV5-4|.|TRBJ2-7|TRBD1
CASSNRTGSSYEQYF
TGTGCCAGCAGTAACCGGACAGGGAGCTCCTACGAGCAGTACTTC
>TRBV10-3|.|TRBJ2-7|TRBD2
CAISFSGSYEQYF
TGTGCCATCAGTTTTAGCGGGAGTTACGAGCAGTACTTC
>TRBV24-1|.|TRBJ2-5|TRBD2
CATSDLQAGGLETQYF
TGTGCCACCAGTGATTTGCAAGCGGGAGGTTTGGAGACCCAGTACTTC
>TRBV6-2/TRBV6-3|.|TRBJ1-1|.
CASSLHGQMNTEAFF
TGTGCCAGCAGTCTCCATGGACAGATGAACACTGAAGCTTTCTTT
>TRBV5-4|.|TRBJ2-7|.
CASSFSPERAYEQYF
TGTGCCAGCAGCTTCAGTCCCGAACGGGCCTACGAGCAGTACTTC
>TRBV5-6|.|TRBJ1-2|.
CASSFRGRGHYGYTF
TGTGCCAGCAGCTTTCGGGGGAGGGGCCACTATGGCTACACCTTC
>TRBV20-1|many|TRBJ2-2|TRBD2
CSASRLAGGNTGELFF
TGCAGTGCTAGTAGACTAGCGGGAGGGAACACCGGGGAGCTGTTTTTT
>TRBV19|.|TRBJ1-1|.
CASSIEDTNTEAFF
TGTGCCAGTAGTATAGAGGACACGAACACTGAAGCTTTCTTT
>TRBV18|.|TRBJ2-3|.
CASSPEDTQYF
TGTGCCAGCTCACCAGAGGATACGCAGTATTTT
>TRBV6-5|.|TRBJ2-3|TRBD2
CASSKGLGTDTQYF
TGTGCCAGCAGTAAGGGACTAGGAACAGATACGCAGTATTTT
>TRBV5-1|.|TRBJ2-7|.
CASSPTDPSYEQYF
TGCGCCAGCAGCCCGACAGATCCCTCCTACGAGCAGTACTTC
>TRBV28|.|TRBJ2-7|TRBD2
CASSQLAGGYEQYF
TGTGCCAGCAGCCAGCTAGCGGGAGGTTACGAGCAGTACTTC
>TRBV6-5|.|TRBJ1-1|.
CASTRIGGEGSTSFF
TGTGCCAGCACCCGAATTGGGGGGGAAGGCTCTACAAGTTTCTTT
>TRBV20-1|.|TRBJ1-4|.
CSAGAGEKLFF
TGCAGTGCTGGGGCAGGTGAAAAACTGTTTTTT
>TRBV5-1|.|TRBJ2-1|TRBD1
CASSQTGDPNNEQFF
TGCGCCAGCAGTCAAACAGGGGACCCAAACAATGAGCAGTTCTTC